This TCR beta chain was identified during a study of CD8 T cells in ankylosing spondylitis (dated by TCRdb to the late 2010s). In terms of the full investigation: The study set out to find disease-linked TCR variants by profiling T cell receptor beta repertoires in ankylosing spondylitis patients and healthy donors. The whole study cohort included over a hundred healthy donors and 25 ankylosing spondylitis patients. Peripheral blood samples were taken, and synovial fluid was additionally collected from ankylosing spondylitis patients.

Study-level results and caveats: The disease-linked clones were reported to be significantly enriched in matched synovial fluid samples from ankylosing spondylitis patients. The disease-linked clones had a CD8+ phenotype and were found at relatively low frequencies in peripheral blood. Some motif variants had previously been reported in the synovial fluid and blood of reactive arthritis patients, which suggests shared mechanisms of disease initiation. Blood from ankylosing spondylitis patients appeared to be characterized by a TCR beta motif made up of eight highly homologous amino acid variants.

This clonotype has more than one count but fewer than ten. The clone's antigen remains unknown. No base quality information exists; no much larger clone differs at one position. Measured from the cysteine to the phenylalanine, the CDR3 is 10 residues long. The retained sequence is limited to the CDR3, 30 bases, with the frame set at the first base. The germline V gene (reference sequence) specifies DFQATT as CDR1 and SNEGSKA as CDR2. For sequencing, an Illumina HiSeq 2500 was employed. Quantitative 5'-RACE with molecular barcodes was the method used to prepare the TCR beta libraries. In the source study's methods: Disease-linked TCR variants were identified with a new computational method built on a probabilistic model of VDJ rearrangement. The public reads were reanalyzed by TCRdb: fastp trimming at Q25, MiXCR alignment, in-frame beta chains only. Rows with a matching CDR3 protein are joined into one entry that keeps the most common DNA and genes. What appears here as the V and J calls and clone size reflects TCRdb's work, not the paper's. This sample comprises more than 150,000 distinct CDR3 sequences, 15% to 20% of them detected only once. The biggest ten clones account for around 4% of the sample.

The V gene is TRBV20-1 and the J gene is TRBJ2-1; possibly the D gene is TRBD2, per 6 matching bases. Sequences were obtained from blood, either unsorted or a sorted T cell fraction (not recorded which). This sequence originates from a male donor under 30 with ankylosing spondylitis or in good health (not recorded which). Donor details come from another sample of the same person, matched by shared clones. This receptor has the CDR3 CSATSGEQFF. The DNA sequence is TGCAGCGCGACTAGTGGGGAGCAGTTCTTC.